The rows below give T cell receptor beta chains drawn from one sample of a study of technical replicates of blood from a handful of donors. The protocol was immunoSEQ multiplex PCR, while the TCRdb copy is restricted to in-frame clones and leaves out a portion. The sample includes tens of thousands of clones, roughly 92% of them seen just once. The material sequenced was T cells isolated from PBMCs. Every receptor here comes from a human donor in good health. CDR3s include the opening cysteine and the closing phenylalanine or tryptophan. The D gene is left open where the match is weak. Clone sizes are given selectively: once, few, many, or a class where the clone is expanded.

size | J | D | V | DNA | CDR3
. | TRBJ2-7 | . | TRBV4-2 | TGTGCCAGCAGCCTAACGGGAACCTACGAGCAGTACTTC | CASSLTGTYEQYF
. | TRBJ2-7 | TRBD1 | TRBV25-1 | TGTGCCAGCAGTGAATCTACCGGGACAGGGTATTACGAGCAGTACTTC | CASSESTGTGYYEQYF
. | TRBJ2-7 | TRBD1 | TRBV30 | TGTGCCTGGACAGGGGGACAATCCTACGAGCAGTACTTC | CAWTGGQSYEQYF
. | TRBJ2-7 | TRBD2 | TRBV5-1 | TGCGCCAGCAGTCGGACTAGCGGGAACTACGAGCAGTACTTC | CASSRTSGNYEQYF
. | TRBJ2-7 | TRBD1 | TRBV18 | TGTGCCAGCTCACCCGTGACAGGGAGCTCCTACGAGCAGTACTTC | CASSPVTGSSYEQYF
. | TRBJ1-2 | TRBD1 | TRBV27 | TGTGCCAGCAGTTTAAATCCAGGGGGCGCTGATAGCTACACCTTC | CASSLNPGGADSYTF
. | TRBJ2-3 | . | TRBV11-3 | TGTGCCAGCAGCTTAGCTTTTTTGAGGGGACACAATACAGATACGCAGTATTTT | CASSLAFLRGHNTDTQYF
. | TRBJ2-1 | . | TRBV19 | TGTGCCAGTAGTGGTCAGGGGAGGGCCTACAATGAGCAGTTCTTC | CASSGQGRAYNEQFF
. | TRBJ2-3 | . | TRBV7-9 | TGTGCCAGCAGCTTACGGGGATCAGATACGCAGTATTTT | CASSLRGSDTQYF
. | TRBJ2-7 | TRBD1 | TRBV29-1 | TGCAGCATTCGACGTCCGGGACAGGGGGTCTACGAGCAGTACTTC | CSIRRPGQGVYEQYF
. | TRBJ1-1 | . | TRBV6-5 | TGTGCCAGCAGGGGGGGCACTGAAGCTTTCTTT | CASRGGTEAFF
. | TRBJ2-2 | TRBD1 | TRBV5-1 | TGCGCCAGCAGACCTACAGGGGGATGGGCTTCGAACACCGGGGAGCTGTTTTTT | CASRPTGGWASNTGELFF
. | TRBJ2-5 | . | TRBV5-1 | TGCGCCAGCATTGTTCCGGGAGAGGGCCAGTACTTC | CASIVPGEGQYF
few | TRBJ1-3 | . | TRBV28 | TGTGCCAGCAGTCCCCTCCAGGGGCCACATTCTGGAAACACCATATATTTT | CASSPLQGPHSGNTIYF
few | TRBJ1-1 | TRBD1 | TRBV5-3 | TGTGCCAGAAGCTTGGACTCCAGGGGGCCGGGGACTGAAGCTTTCTTT | CARSLDSRGPGTEAFF
. | TRBJ1-5 | . | TRBV7-2 | TGTGCCAGCAGCCCCCTGCAGGTGGGTCAGCCCCAGCATTTT | CASSPLQVGQPQHF
. | TRBJ1-1 | TRBD1 | TRBV5-8 | TGTGCCAGCAGCTTGGGGACAGGGAACACTGAAGCTTTCTTT | CASSLGTGNTEAFF
. | TRBJ1-1 | . | TRBV11-3 | TGTGCCAGCAGCTTAGCGACTGAAGCTTTCTTT | CASSLATEAFF
. | TRBJ2-7 | . | TRBV29-1 | TGCAGCGTTGAAAATATGGGACACCAATACGAGCAGTACTTC | CSVENMGHQYEQYF
. | TRBJ1-5 | TRBD1 | TRBV5-6 | TGTGCCAGCAGCTTTACAGGGGGGTTTCAGCCCCAGCATTTT | CASSFTGGFQPQHF
. | TRBJ2-1 | . | TRBV19 | TGTGCCAGTAAAGACTTGGCTACTAGCCAAGAGGGTGAGCAGTTCTTC | CASKDLATSQEGEQFF
. | TRBJ2-3 | . | TRBV13 | TGTGCCAGCAGCGGCTACGAAGCGGGTACAGATACGCAGTATTTT | CASSGYEAGTDTQYF
. | TRBJ2-4 | . | TRBV19 | TGTGCCAGTAGTATTGGACTAGCCAAAAACATTCAGTACTTC | CASSIGLAKNIQYF
. | TRBJ2-3 | . | TRBV28 | TGTGCCAGCAGCTTGGACTACACAGATACGCAGTATTTT | CASSLDYTDTQYF
. | TRBJ2-3 | TRBD2 | TRBV7-2 | TGTGCCAGCAGCTTAGTTGGGACTAGTGCAGATACGCAGTATTTT | CASSLVGTSADTQYF
. | TRBJ1-2 | . | TRBV4-3 | TGCGCCAGCAGCCATCCGGGACAATGGGGAGGCTACACCTTC | CASSHPGQWGGYTF
. | TRBJ1-3 | . | TRBV13 | TGTGCCAGCAGCTTAGGCCCTAACAGGTTCTCTGGAAACACCATATATTTT | CASSLGPNRFSGNTIYF
once | TRBJ1-3 | . | TRBV2 | TGTGCCAGCAGGCCCGTGGTAGATTCTTCTGGAAACACCATATATTTT | CASRPVVDSSGNTIYF
. | TRBJ2-6 | . | TRBV4-1 | TGCGCCAGCAGCCCCCGGACAGTCTCTGGGGCCAACGTCCTGACTTTC | CASSPRTVSGANVLTF
. | TRBJ1-1 | . | TRBV18 | TGTGCCAGCTCACCACCCGGGTACACTGAAGCTTTCTTT | CASSPPGYTEAFF
. | TRBJ2-3 | . | TRBV25-1 | TGTGCCAGCAACAGGGCCAGGGAAACCACAGATACGCAGTATTTT | CASNRARETTDTQYF
. | TRBJ1-2 | . | TRBV11-3 | TGTGCCAGCAGCTTAGCGGGAAACTATGGCTACACCTTC | CASSLAGNYGYTF
. | TRBJ1-5 | . | TRBV7-8 | TGTGCCAGCAGCTTATCATCGGGACTTAATCAGCCCCAGCATTTT | CASSLSSGLNQPQHF
. | TRBJ2-7 | . | TRBV28 | TGTGCCAGCAGTTTATCGGCACTATCCTACGAGCAGTACTTC | CASSLSALSYEQYF
. | TRBJ2-1 | TRBD2 | TRBV18 | TGTGCCAGCTTTACTAGCGGGAGCTACAATGAGCAGTTCTTC | CASFTSGSYNEQFF
. | TRBJ1-3 | . | TRBV5-4 | TGTGCCAGCAGCTTGGACAGGGTCAGTGGAAACACCATATATTTT | CASSLDRVSGNTIYF
. | TRBJ2-1 | TRBD1 | TRBV27 | TGTGCCAGCAGTTTATGGGGGACAGGGGGCATGGATGAGCAGTTCTTC | CASSLWGTGGMDEQFF
. | TRBJ2-7 | TRBD1 | TRBV7-6 | TGTGCCAGCAGCTCGATACCGGACAGGGACTACGAGCAGTACTTC | CASSSIPDRDYEQYF
. | TRBJ2-6 | . | TRBV6-1 | TGTGCCAGCAGTGAAACGGGGGCTGGGGCCAACGTCCTGACTTTC | CASSETGAGANVLTF
. | TRBJ1-2 | . | TRBV6-5 | TGTGCCAGCACGGCAGGGATCTACTATGGCTACACCTTC | CASTAGIYYGYTF
. | TRBJ2-3 | TRBD2 | TRBV10-3 | TGTGCCACCAGAGGTAAGCTAGCGGGAGGGCGGAGCACAGATACGCAGTATTTT | CATRGKLAGGRSTDTQYF
. | TRBJ1-2 | . | TRBV19 | TGTGCCAGTAAATCAGGCAGGGCATATGGCTACACCTTC | CASKSGRAYGYTF
. | TRBJ2-5 | TRBD2 | TRBV7-9 | TGTGCCAGCCTCAAGTACGGGAGCGGGAGAAGTCGACAAGAGACCCAGTACTTC | CASLKYGSGRSRQETQYF
. | TRBJ2-1 | TRBD2 | TRBV5-4 | TGTGCCAGCAGCTTGGCCGGCGGGAGGGTCGGTGAGCAGTTCTTC | CASSLAGGRVGEQFF
. | TRBJ1-1 | . | TRBV5-1 | TGCGCCAGCCGGATTCGGGGGGGGGAGGACACTGAAGCTTTCTTT | CASRIRGGEDTEAFF
. | TRBJ2-7 | . | TRBV13 | TGTGCCAGCAGCACAGGGATCGGCTACGAGCAGTACTTC | CASSTGIGYEQYF
. | TRBJ1-4 | . | TRBV7-9 | TGTGCCAGCAGCTTATTAGCCGGGAATGAAAAACTGTTTTTT | CASSLLAGNEKLFF
. | TRBJ1-2 | TRBD1 | TRBV7-6 | TGTGCCAGCAGCTTAGGGCAGGGGGCGAGTTATGGCTACACCTTC | CASSLGQGASYGYTF
. | TRBJ2-7 | . | TRBV30 | TGTGCCTGGAGTACCCTAGGTTTGCGCGAGCAGTACTTC | CAWSTLGLREQYF
. | TRBJ2-1 | TRBD2 | TRBV7-6 | TGTGCCAGCAGCTTAGCTCATAGCGGGAGTTATAATGAGCAGTTCTTC | CASSLAHSGSYNEQFF
. | TRBJ1-2 | . | TRBV30 | TGTGCCTGGAGTGTAACGCAGGTTAACTATGGCTACACCTTC | CAWSVTQVNYGYTF
. | TRBJ1-2 | . | TRBV6-5 | TGTGCCAGCAGTTACGCTCGGGGGTCGGAGGGCTATGGCTACACCTTC | CASSYARGSEGYGYTF
. | TRBJ1-5 | TRBD1 | TRBV11-3 | TGTGCCAGCCGGGGCAGGGGGCTCGATCAGCCCCAGCATTTT | CASRGRGLDQPQHF
. | TRBJ2-6 | . | TRBV28 | TGTGCCAGCAGTCCCAGTTGGTCTGGGGCCAACGTCCTGACTTTC | CASSPSWSGANVLTF
once | TRBJ1-5 | . | TRBV27 | TGTGCCAGCAGTTTACAAGGCGGGCAGCCCCAGCATTTT | CASSLQGGQPQHF
. | TRBJ1-1 | . | TRBV28 | TGTGCCAGCAGTTTCTCGGAACAGGGGAACACTGAAGCTTTCTTT | CASSFSEQGNTEAFF
. | TRBJ2-7 | . | TRBV9 | TGTGCCAGCAGCACAGAGGTGGACAGCTTTTCCTACGAGCAGTACTTC | CASSTEVDSFSYEQYF